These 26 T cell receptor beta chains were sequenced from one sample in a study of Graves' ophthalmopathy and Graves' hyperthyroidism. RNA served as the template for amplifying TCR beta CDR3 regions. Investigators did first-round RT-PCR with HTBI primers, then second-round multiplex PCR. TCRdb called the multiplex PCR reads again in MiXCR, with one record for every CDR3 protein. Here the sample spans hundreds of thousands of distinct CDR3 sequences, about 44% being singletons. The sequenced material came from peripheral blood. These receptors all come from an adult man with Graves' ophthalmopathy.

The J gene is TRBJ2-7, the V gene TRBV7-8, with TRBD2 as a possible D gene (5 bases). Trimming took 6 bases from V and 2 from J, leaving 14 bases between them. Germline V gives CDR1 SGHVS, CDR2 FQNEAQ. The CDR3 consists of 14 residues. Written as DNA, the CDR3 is TGTGCCAGCAGTTTATACGGGGTAACCTACGAGCAGTACTTC. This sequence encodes CASSLYGVTYEQYF. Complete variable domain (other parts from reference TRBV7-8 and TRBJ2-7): GAGVSQSPRYKVAKRGQDVALRCDPISGHVSLFWYQQALGQGPEFLTYFQNEAQLDKSGLPSDRFFAERPEGSVSTLKIQRTQQEDSAVYLCASSLYGVTYEQYFGPGTRLTVT.

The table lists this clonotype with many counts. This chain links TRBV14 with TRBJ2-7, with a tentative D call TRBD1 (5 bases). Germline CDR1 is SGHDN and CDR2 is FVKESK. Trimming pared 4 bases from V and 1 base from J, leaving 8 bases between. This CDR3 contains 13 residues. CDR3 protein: CASSLRQSYEQYF. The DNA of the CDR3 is TGTGCCAGCAGCCTCCGACAGTCCTACGAGCAGTACTTC.

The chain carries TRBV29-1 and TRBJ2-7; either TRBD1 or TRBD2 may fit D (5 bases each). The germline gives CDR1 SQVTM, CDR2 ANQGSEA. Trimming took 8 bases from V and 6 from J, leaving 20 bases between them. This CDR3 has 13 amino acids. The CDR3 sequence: CSHSPGGGGEQYF. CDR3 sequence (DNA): TGCAGCCATTCCCCTGGGGGTGGGGGCGAGCAGTACTTC.

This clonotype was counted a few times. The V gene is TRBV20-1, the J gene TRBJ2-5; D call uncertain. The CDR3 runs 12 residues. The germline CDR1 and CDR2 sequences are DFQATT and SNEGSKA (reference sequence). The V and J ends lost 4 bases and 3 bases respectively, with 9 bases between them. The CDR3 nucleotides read TGCAGTGCTACGGTCATTAAAGAGACCCAGTACTTC. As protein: CSATVIKETQYF.

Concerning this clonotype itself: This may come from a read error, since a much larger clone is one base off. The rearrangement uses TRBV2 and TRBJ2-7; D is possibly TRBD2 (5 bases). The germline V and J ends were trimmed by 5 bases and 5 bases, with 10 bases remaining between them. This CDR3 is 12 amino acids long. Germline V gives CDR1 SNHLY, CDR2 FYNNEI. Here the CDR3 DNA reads TGTGCCAGCAGTCCCGACTACAACGAGCAGTACTTC. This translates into CASSPDYNEQYF. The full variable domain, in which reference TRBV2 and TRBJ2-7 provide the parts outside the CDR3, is EPEVTQTPSHQVTQMGQEVILRCVPISNHLYFYWYRQILGQKVEFLVSFYNNEISEKSEIFDDQFSVERPDGSNFTLKIRSTKLEDSAMYFCASSPDYNEQYFGPGTRLTVT.

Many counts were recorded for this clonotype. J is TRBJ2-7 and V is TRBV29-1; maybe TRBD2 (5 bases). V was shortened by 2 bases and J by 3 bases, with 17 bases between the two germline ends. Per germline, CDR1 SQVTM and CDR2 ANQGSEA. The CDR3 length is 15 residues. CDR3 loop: CSVETRRVGSYEQYF. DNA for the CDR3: TGCAGCGTTGAAACAAGGCGGGTTGGCAGCTACGAGCAGTACTTC.

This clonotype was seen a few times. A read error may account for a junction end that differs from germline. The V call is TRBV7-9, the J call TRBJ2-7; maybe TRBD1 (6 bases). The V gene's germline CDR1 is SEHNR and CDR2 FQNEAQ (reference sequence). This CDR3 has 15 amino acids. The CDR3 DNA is TGCGCCAGCAGCCAAGAATCGGCAGGGGATTACGAGCAGTACTTC. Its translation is CASSQESAGDYEQYF. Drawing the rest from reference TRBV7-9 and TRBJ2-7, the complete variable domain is DTGVSQNPRHKITKRGQNVTFRCDPISEHNRLYWYRQTLGQGPEFLTYFQNEAQLEKSRLLSDRFSAERPKGSFSTLEIQRTEQGDSAMYLCASSQESAGDYEQYFGPGTRLTVT.

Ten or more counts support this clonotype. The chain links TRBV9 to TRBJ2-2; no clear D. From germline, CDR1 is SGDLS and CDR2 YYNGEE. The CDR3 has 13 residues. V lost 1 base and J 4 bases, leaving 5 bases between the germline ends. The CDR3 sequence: CASSVRTTGELFF. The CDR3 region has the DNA TGTGCCAGCAGCGTACGGACCACCGGGGAGCTGTTTTTT. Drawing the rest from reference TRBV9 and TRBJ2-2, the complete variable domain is DSGVTQTPKHLITATGQRVTLRCSPRSGDLSVYWYQQSLDQGLQFLIQYYNGEERAKGNILERFSAQQFPDLHSELNLSSLELGDSALYFCASSVRTTGELFFGEGSRLTVL.

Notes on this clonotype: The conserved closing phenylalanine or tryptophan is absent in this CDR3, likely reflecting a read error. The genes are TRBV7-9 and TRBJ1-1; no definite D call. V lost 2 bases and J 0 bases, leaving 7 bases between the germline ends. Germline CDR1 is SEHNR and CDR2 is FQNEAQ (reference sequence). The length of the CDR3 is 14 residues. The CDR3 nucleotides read TGTGCCAGCAGCTTACCGGATGTGAACACTGAAGCTTTCCTT. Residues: CASSLPDVNTEAFL.

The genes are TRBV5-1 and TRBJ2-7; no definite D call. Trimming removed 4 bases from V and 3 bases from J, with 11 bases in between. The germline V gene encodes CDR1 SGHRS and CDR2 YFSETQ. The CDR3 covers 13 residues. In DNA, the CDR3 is TGCGCCAGCAGCCTCTCATCCAACTACGAGCAGTACTTC. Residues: CASSLSSNYEQYF.

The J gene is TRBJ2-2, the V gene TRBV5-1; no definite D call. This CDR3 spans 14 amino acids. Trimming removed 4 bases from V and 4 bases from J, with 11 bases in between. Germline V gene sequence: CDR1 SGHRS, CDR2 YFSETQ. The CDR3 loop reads CASSRVEGTGELFF. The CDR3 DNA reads TGCGCCAGCAGCCGAGTAGAAGGCACCGGGGAGCTGTTTTTT.

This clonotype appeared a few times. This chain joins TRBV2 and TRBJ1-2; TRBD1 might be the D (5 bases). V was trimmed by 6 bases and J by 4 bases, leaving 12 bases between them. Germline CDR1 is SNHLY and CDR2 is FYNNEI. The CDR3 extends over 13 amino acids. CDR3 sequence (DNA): TGTGCCAGCAGCGCCGGGGACCGCTATGGCTACACCTTC. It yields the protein CASSAGDRYGYTF.

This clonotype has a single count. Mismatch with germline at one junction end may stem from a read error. The CDR3 spells CASSQAVVGTEAFF. The CDR3 DNA reads TGTGCCAGTAGCCAAGCAGTGGTGGGCACTGAAGCTTTCTTT. This sequence joins TRBV3-1 and TRBJ1-1; D is undetermined. The CDR3 consists of 14 residues. Germline CDR1 is LGHDT and CDR2 is YNNKEL (reference sequence).

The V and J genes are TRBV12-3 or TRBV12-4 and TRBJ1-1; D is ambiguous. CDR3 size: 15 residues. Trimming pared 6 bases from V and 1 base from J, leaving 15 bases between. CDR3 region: CASSQDTGRNTEAFF. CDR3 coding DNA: TGTGCCAGCAGCCAAGATACGGGGAGGAACACTGAAGCTTTCTTT.

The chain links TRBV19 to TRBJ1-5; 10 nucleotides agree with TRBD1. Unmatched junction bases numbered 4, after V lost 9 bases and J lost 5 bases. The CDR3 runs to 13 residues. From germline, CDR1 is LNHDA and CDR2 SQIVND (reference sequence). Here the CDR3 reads CASFGTGDQPQHF. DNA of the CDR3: TGTGCCAGCTTCGGGACAGGGGATCAGCCCCAGCATTTT.

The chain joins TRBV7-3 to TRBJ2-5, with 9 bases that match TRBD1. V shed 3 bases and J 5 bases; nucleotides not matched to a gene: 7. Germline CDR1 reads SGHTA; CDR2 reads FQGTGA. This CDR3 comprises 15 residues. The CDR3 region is CASSLGTGTIETQYF. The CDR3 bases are TGTGCCAGCAGCTTGGGGACAGGGACGATCGAGACCCAGTACTTC.

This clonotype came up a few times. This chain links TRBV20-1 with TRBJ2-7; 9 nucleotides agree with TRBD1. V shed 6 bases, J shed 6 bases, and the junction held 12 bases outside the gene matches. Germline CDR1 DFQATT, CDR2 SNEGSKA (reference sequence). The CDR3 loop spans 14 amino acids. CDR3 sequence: CSAGPGTGPGEQYF. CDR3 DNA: TGCAGTGCAGGACCTGGGACAGGGCCGGGCGAGCAGTACTTC.

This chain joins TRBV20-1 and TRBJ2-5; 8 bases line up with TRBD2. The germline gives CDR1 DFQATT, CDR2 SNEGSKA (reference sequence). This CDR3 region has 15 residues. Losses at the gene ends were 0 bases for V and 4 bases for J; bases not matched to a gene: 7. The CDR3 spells CSARDPSGGVETQYF. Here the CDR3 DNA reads TGCAGTGCTAGAGACCCATCCGGGGGGGTAGAGACCCAGTACTTC.

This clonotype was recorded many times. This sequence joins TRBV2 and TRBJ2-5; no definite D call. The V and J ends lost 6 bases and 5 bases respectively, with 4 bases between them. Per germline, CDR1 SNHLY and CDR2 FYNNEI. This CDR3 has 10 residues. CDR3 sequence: CASRAETQYF. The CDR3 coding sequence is TGTGCCAGCAGGGCGGAGACCCAGTACTTC.

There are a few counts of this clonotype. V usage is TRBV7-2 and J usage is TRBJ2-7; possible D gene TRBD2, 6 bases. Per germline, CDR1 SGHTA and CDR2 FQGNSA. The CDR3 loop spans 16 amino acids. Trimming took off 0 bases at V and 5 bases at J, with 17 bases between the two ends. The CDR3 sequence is CASSLALSPSVDEQYF. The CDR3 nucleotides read TGTGCCAGCAGCTTAGCCCTAAGCCCTAGCGTTGACGAGCAGTACTTC.

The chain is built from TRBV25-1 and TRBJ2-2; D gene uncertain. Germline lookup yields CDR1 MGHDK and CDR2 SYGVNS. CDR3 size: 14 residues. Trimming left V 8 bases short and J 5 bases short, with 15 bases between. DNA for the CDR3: TGTGCCAGCTCACCTATACCTCGGACCGGGGAGCTGTTTTTT. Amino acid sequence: CASSPIPRTGELFF.

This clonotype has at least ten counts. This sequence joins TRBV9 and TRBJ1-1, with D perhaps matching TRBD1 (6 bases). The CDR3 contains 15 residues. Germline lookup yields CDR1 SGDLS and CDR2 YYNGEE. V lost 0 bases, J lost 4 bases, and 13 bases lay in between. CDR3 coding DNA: TGTGCCAGCAGCGTAGAACCGGGGGCGAGCACTGAAGCTTTCTTT. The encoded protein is CASSVEPGASTEAFF.

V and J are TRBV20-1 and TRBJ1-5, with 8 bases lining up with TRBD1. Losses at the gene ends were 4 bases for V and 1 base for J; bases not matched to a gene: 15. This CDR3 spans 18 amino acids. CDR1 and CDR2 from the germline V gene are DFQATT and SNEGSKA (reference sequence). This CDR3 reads CSAIPRRAGGGSNQPQHF. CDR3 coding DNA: TGCAGTGCTATACCGCGGCGGGCAGGGGGCGGAAGCAATCAGCCCCAGCATTTT.

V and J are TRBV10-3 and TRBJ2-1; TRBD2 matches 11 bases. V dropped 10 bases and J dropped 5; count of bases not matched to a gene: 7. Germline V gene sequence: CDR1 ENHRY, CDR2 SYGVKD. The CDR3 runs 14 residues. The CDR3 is CATTLAGGDNEQFF. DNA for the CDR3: TGTGCCACCACCTTAGCGGGGGGGGACAATGAGCAGTTCTTC.

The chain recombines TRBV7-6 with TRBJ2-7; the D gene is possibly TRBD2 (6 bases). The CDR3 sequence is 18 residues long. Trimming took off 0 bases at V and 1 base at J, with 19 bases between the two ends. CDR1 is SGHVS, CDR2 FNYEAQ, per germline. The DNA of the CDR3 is TGTGCCAGCAGCTTAGCCGCGTTGGGAGGCAGGATATCCTACGAGCAGTACTTC. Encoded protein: CASSLAALGGRISYEQYF.

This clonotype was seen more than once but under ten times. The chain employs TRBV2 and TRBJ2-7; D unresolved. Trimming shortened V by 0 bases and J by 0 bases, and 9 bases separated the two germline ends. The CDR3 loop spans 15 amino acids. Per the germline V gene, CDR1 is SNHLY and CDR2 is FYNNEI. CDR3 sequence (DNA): TGTGCCAGCAGTGAAGCCCCAGGACGCTCCTACGAGCAGTACTTC. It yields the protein CASSEAPGRSYEQYF.